Below are 28 T cell receptor beta chains sequenced from a single sample in a study of blood T cell repertoires in COVID-19. Assay: immunoSEQ multiplex PCR; the TCRdb copy retains only in-frame clones and omits some. Here the sample spans 200,000 to 250,000 clones, 85% being singletons. The material sequenced was peripheral blood. These receptors came from a man aged 35 to 55 with acute or convalescent COVID-19.

The CDR3, as DNA: TGTGCCACAAGACAGGGGTCTTACGAGCAGTACTTC. Translation: CATRQGSYEQYF. The chain uses TRBV3-1 (or the pseudogene TRBV3-2) and TRBJ2-7; 8 bases agree with TRBD1. Trimming cost V 10 bases and J 4 bases; bases outside gene matches: 6. This CDR3 has 12 residues. The germline V gene has CDR1 LGHDT and CDR2 YNNKEL (reference sequence).

The chain carries TRBV4-2 and TRBJ2-3; the D is unclear. This CDR3 spans 14 amino acids. Germline assignment: CDR1 LGHNA and CDR2 YNFKEQ. Trimming took off 0 bases at V and 6 bases at J, with 10 bases between the two ends. CDR3 sequence (DNA): TGTGCCAGCAGCCAAGATCTATTGGAGGATACGCAGTATTTT. It specifies CASSQDLLEDTQYF.

A single count supports this clone. The V and J genes are TRBV29-1 and TRBJ2-2; D unclear. Between the trimmed V and J ends, which lost 0 bases and 0 bases, there was a span of 20 bases. The CDR3 has 19 residues. From germline, CDR1 is SQVTM and CDR2 ANQGSEA. CDR3 amino acids: CSVEDLSGIVQPNTGELFF. Written as DNA, the CDR3 is TGCAGCGTTGAAGATTTGTCCGGCATCGTACAGCCGAACACCGGGGAGCTGTTTTTT.

The chain combines TRBV5-5 with TRBJ2-7, with 9 bases lining up with TRBD1. Trimming took 3 bases from V and 3 from J; bases not matched to a gene: 7. CDR3 length: 15 amino acids. From germline, CDR1 is SGHKS and CDR2 YYEKEE (reference sequence). CDR3 nucleotides: TGTGCCAGCAGCTCGCTGGGACAGGGTTACTACGAGCAGTACTTC. Its protein is CASSSLGQGYYEQYF.

The chain couples TRBV10-3 to TRBJ1-4; D unresolved. The CDR3 loop spans 13 amino acids. Germline V CDR1 and CDR2: ENHRY, SYGVKD. V was cut by 8 bases and J by 8 bases, with 15 bases left in between. This chain's CDR3 is CAIGRGSEEKLFF. The CDR3 DNA follows: TGTGCCATCGGACGGGGTTCAGAGGAAAAACTGTTTTTT.

This chain connects TRBV3-1 (or the pseudogene TRBV3-2) to TRBJ1-5; D is unclear. Germline-derived CDR1 and CDR2 are LGHDT and YNNKEL (reference sequence). CDR3 length: 15 residues. The V end lost 1 base, the J end lost 7 bases, and 14 bases lay between the germline ends. This chain's CDR3 is CASSQGSEARQPQHF. In DNA form, the CDR3 reads TGTGCCAGCAGCCAAGGAAGTGAGGCGAGACAGCCCCAGCATTTT.

The CDR3, as DNA: TGTGCCGCGCGGGGGTACCTTAACTATGGCTACACCTTC. This gives the protein CAARGYLNYGYTF. This chain connects TRBV30 to TRBJ1-2, with D possibly being TRBD1 (5 bases). This CDR3 spans 13 amino acids. Germline assignment: CDR1 GTSNPN and CDR2 SVGIG (reference sequence). Between the trimmed V and J ends, which lost 8 bases and 1 base, there was a span of 14 bases.

The chain recombines TRBV3-1 (or the pseudogene TRBV3-2) with TRBJ2-2, with TRBD1 matching 7 bases. The CDR3 runs 18 residues. The germline CDR1 and CDR2 sequences are LGHDT and YNNKEL (reference sequence). V trimming: 2 bases; J trimming: 6 bases; junction bases outside the gene matches: 15. Written as DNA, the CDR3 is TGTGCCAGCAGCCAAAACCCTACTGAGGGGGCGAAGGCCGGGGAGCTGTTTTTT. It specifies CASSQNPTEGAKAGELFF.

This chain uses TRBV30 with TRBJ1-1; D remains unclear. Germline V gene data show CDR1 as GTSNPN and CDR2 as SVGIG (reference sequence). The CDR3 covers 11 residues. The V end was cut by 1 base, the J end by 4 bases, with 4 bases between. This CDR3 reads CAWSAVTEAFF. The CDR3 DNA reads as TGTGCCTGGAGTGCCGTCACTGAAGCTTTCTTT.

This chain joins TRBV5-1 and TRBJ2-7; 9 bases are shared with TRBD1. From germline, CDR1 is SGHRS and CDR2 YFSETQ. The CDR3 runs to 17 residues. With V trimmed by 2 bases and J by 5 bases, 14 bases remained unmatched. The CDR3 sequence is CASSLTGTGTGADEQYF. In DNA, the CDR3 is TGCGCCAGCAGCTTAACCGGGACAGGGACCGGGGCCGACGAGCAGTACTTC.

This rearrangement joins TRBV5-4 to TRBJ1-1; D ambiguous. Germline V gene sequence: CDR1 SGHNT, CDR2 YYREEE (reference sequence). Trimming shortened V by 2 bases and J by 2 bases, and 13 bases separated the two germline ends. The length of the CDR3 is 15 residues. CDR3 in amino acids: CASSFRRGSNTEAFF. The CDR3 region has the DNA TGTGCCAGCAGCTTTCGGAGAGGGAGTAACACTGAAGCTTTCTTT.

The rearrangement joins TRBV6-5 to TRBJ1-1; 7 nucleotides align to TRBD1. Germline lookup yields CDR1 MNHEY and CDR2 SVGAGI. V lost 8 bases, J lost 6 bases, and 12 bases stayed unmatched. The CDR3 totals 14 residues. This chain's CDR3 is CASVGQSNVAEAFF. The CDR3 nucleotides are TGTGCCAGCGTGGGACAGAGCAATGTCGCTGAAGCTTTCTTT.

V is TRBV11-3 and J is TRBJ2-2, with 9 bases aligning to TRBD1. CDR1 is SGHNT and CDR2 is YENEEA in the germline V gene. The CDR3 totals 15 residues. V lost 1 base, J lost 6 bases, and 3 bases stayed unmatched. The DNA of the CDR3 is TGTGCCAGCAGCTTAGCGGGACAGGGCGCCGGGGAGCTGTTTTTT. It specifies CASSLAGQGAGELFF.

The rearrangement joins TRBV19 to TRBJ1-2; TRBD1 matches 8 bases. Trimming cost V 3 bases and J 6 bases; bases outside gene matches: 9. The germline V gene has CDR1 LNHDA and CDR2 SQIVND (reference sequence). CDR3 size: 15 residues. CDR3 in DNA: TGTGCCAGTAGTATCATGGTGGCAGGGGGCCATGGCTACACCTTC. Protein product: CASSIMVAGGHGYTF.

This chain uses TRBV28 with TRBJ1-1; TRBD1 matches 11 bases. The CDR3 totals 16 residues. V was clipped by 5 bases and J by 3 bases; unmatched bases: 8. Germline loops: CDR1 MDHEN, CDR2 SYDVKM. CDR3 bases: TGTGCCAGCAGTCTGCTCTCGGGACAGGGGGACACTGAAGCTTTCTTT. It is translated as CASSLLSGQGDTEAFF.

The V call is TRBV29-1, the J call TRBJ1-2; the match to TRBD1 covers 9 bases. The CDR3 consists of 15 residues. Germline V gives CDR1 SQVTM, CDR2 ANQGSEA. J gave up 2 bases and V 6 bases, and 10 bases lay outside the gene matches. The CDR3 loop reads CSVEPAGTGNYGYTF. CDR3 nucleotide sequence: TGCAGCGTGGAACCCGCCGGGACAGGGAACTATGGCTACACCTTC.

Comment on this clone: Because the CDR3's place on the DNA is in doubt, the DNA is left out and the CDR3 is given as listed by TCRdb. Other nucleotide sequences in the sample specify the same CDR3. The rearrangement joins TRBV21-1 to TRBJ2-1; the D segment call TRBD1 is taken from the table without a DNA check. TRBV21-1 is an annotated pseudogene. From its first to its last residue, the CDR3 has 16 amino acids. CDR3 region: CASSKVGRGTRNEQFF.

This chain joins TRBV28 and TRBJ2-3; D gene ambiguous. This CDR3 spans 14 amino acids. Trimming stripped 3 bases from V and 4 bases from J, with 11 bases between. The germline V gene has CDR1 MDHEN and CDR2 SYDVKM. CDR3 bases: TGTGCCAGCAGTTTTACTACGCACTCAGATACGCAGTATTTT. It translates to CASSFTTHSDTQYF.

This CDR3 reads CQTDREGGYTF. The CDR3 bases are TGCCAAACAGACAGGGAAGGCGGCTACACCTTC. The chain has TRBV29-1 and TRBJ1-2; 7 bases are a match to TRBD1. There are 11 residues in the CDR3. Germline assignment: CDR1 SQVTM and CDR2 ANQGSEA.

The chain has TRBV19 and TRBJ2-7, with a possible D match to TRBD1 (6 bases). Germline CDR1 LNHDA, CDR2 SQIVND (reference sequence). V dropped 2 bases and J dropped 5 bases, with 10 bases sitting between them. The CDR3 is made up of 13 amino acids. For the CDR3, the DNA is TGTGCCAGTAGTATACGGACAGTGGACGAGCAGTACTTC. Translation: CASSIRTVDEQYF.

V gene TRBV28 combines with J gene TRBJ1-5; D is undetermined. Germline-derived CDR1 and CDR2 are MDHEN and SYDVKM. This CDR3 contains 15 residues. Trimming pared 1 base from V and 2 bases from J, leaving 9 bases between. The CDR3 bases are TGTGCCAGCAGTTTATACCGGGAGGGCAATCAGCCCCAGCATTTT. It translates to CASSLYREGNQPQHF.

This clone occurred once. The V and J genes are TRBV3-1 (or the pseudogene TRBV3-2) and TRBJ1-2; possible D gene TRBD1, 6 bases. The V gene's germline CDR1 is LGHDT and CDR2 YNNKEL (reference sequence). The V and J ends lost 3 bases and 2 bases respectively, with 16 bases between them. The CDR3 loop spans 16 amino acids. The CDR3 coding sequence is TGTGCCAGCAGCCACCGAGGGGGAGATTACAACTATGGCTACACCTTC. It specifies CASSHRGGDYNYGYTF.

The chain carries TRBV5-1 and TRBJ2-7; TRBD1 matches 8 bases. Germline trimming cut 2 bases from V and 7 bases from J; bases unmatched to any gene: 5. CDR1 and CDR2 (germline): SGHRS, YFSETQ. The CDR3 sequence is 13 residues long. DNA of the CDR3: TGCGCCAGCAGCTTTTCAGGGGGCCAAGAGCAGTACTTC. This translates into CASSFSGGQEQYF.

The V gene is TRBV28, the J gene TRBJ2-2; D unresolved. The V end was cut by 6 bases, the J end by 7 bases, with 15 bases between. Germline V gene lookup returns CDR1 MDHEN and CDR2 SYDVKM. The CDR3 spans 14 residues. The CDR3: CASSSPRGGGELFF. Written as DNA, the CDR3 is TGTGCCAGCAGCTCACCGCGCGGCGGCGGGGAGCTGTTTTTT.

The chain employs TRBV6-1 and TRBJ2-1, with 13 bases aligning to TRBD2. The CDR3 loop spans 16 amino acids. V gave up 2 bases and J gave up 16 bases; unmatched junction bases: 14. CDR1 MNHNS and CDR2 SASEGT come from the germline V gene. CDR3 coding DNA: TGTGCCAGCAGTGAAAGAACTAGCGGGGGGGCCAAGAGTCACTTCTTC. Amino acids: CASSERTSGGAKSHFF.

CDR3 amino acids: CAWSVPGTGLTQYF. CDR3 DNA: TGTGCCTGGAGTGTACCCGGGACAGGGTTGACCCAGTACTTC. This sequence joins TRBV30 and TRBJ2-5; 9 nucleotides align to TRBD1. The CDR3 runs 14 residues. Germline values: CDR1 GTSNPN, CDR2 SVGIG (reference sequence). V was pared by 0 bases and J by 7 bases, with 6 bases of the junction left unmatched.

J is TRBJ1-2 and V is TRBV7-6; TRBD1 aligns across 8 bases. This CDR3 is 16 amino acids long. The germline gives CDR1 SGHVS, CDR2 FNYEAQ. The ends lost 5 bases at V and 0 bases at J; junction bases unmatched: 8. CDR3 nucleotides: TGTGCCAGCAGCCCAAGACAGGGGCGAACTAACTATGGCTACACCTTC. Translating gives CASSPRQGRTNYGYTF.

The CDR3 protein is CASREFLSNNEQFF. CDR3 nucleotides: TGTGCCAGCAGGGAGTTTTTAAGTAACAATGAGCAGTTCTTC. The chain couples TRBV6-5 to TRBJ2-1; D is undetermined. Trimming stripped 6 bases from V and 5 bases from J, with 14 bases between. The germline gives CDR1 MNHEY, CDR2 SVGAGI. This CDR3 comprises 14 residues.